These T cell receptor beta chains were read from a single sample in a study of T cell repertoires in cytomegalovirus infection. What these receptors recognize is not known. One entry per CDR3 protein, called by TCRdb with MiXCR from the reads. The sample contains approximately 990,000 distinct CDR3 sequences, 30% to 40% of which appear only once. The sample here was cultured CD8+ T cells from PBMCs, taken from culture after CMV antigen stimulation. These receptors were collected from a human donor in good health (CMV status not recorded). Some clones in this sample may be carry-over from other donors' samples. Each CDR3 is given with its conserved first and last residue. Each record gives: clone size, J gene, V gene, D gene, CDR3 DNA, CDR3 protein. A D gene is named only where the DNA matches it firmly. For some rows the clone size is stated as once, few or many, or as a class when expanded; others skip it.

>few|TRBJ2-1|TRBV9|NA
TGTGCCAGCGGCGCCGAGGACCGCTCGGGGTTCAATGAGCAGTTCTTC
CASGAEDRSGFNEQFF
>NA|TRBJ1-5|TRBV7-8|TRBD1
TGTGCCAGCAGCGCCCACAGGGGGCTCAATCAGCCCCAGCATTTT
CASSAHRGLNQPQHF
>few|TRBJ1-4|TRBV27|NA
TGTGCCAGCAGTACCCGGGACGGAAAAAATGAAAAACTGTTTTTT
CASSTRDGKNEKLFF
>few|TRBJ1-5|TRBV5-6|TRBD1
TGTGCCAGCAGCGCGGGACAGGGGACCAGATCCCAGCATTTT
CASSAGQGTRSQHF
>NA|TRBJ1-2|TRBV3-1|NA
TGTGCCAGCAGCCAAGGGAGGACCCTACGTGGCTACACCTTC
CASSQGRTLRGYTF
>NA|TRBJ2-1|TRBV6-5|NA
TGTGCCAGCAGCCACAACTCCGGGTCGCCTTCCAATGAGCAGTTCTTC
CASSHNSGSPSNEQFF
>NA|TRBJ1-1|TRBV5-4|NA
TGTGCCAGCAGCTTCAGATGGGACACTGAAGCTTTCTTT
CASSFRWDTEAFF
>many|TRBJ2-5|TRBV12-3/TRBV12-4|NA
TGTGCCAGCAGTTTAATCGACCAAGAGACCCAGTACTTC
CASSLIDQETQYF
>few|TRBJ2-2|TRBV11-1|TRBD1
TGTGCCAGTGGACCCTACAGGGGGCGCTTCGACACCGGGGAGCTGTTTTTT
CASGPYRGRFDTGELFF
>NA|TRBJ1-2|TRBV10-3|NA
TGTGCCATCGCAGGGGCTCAAGGCTACACCTTC
CAIAGAQGYTF
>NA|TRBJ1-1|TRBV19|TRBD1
TGTGCCAGTAGTATTACCTTCGGAGGGGGCCAGAACACTGAAGCTTTCTTT
CASSITFGGGQNTEAFF
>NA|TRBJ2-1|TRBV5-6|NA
TGTGCCAGCAGCTTGGGCGAGAGTGAGCAGTTCTTC
CASSLGESEQFF
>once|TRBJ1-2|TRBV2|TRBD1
TGTGCCAGCAGTACCTCTCTGACAGGGATGGGCTATGGCTACACCTTC
CASSTSLTGMGYGYTF
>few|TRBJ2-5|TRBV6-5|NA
TGTGCCAGCAGTATACTCGGGGCACAAGAGACCCAGTACTTC
CASSILGAQETQYF
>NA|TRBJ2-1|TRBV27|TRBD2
TGTGCCAGCAGTTTAACACTAGCGGCCTACAATGAGCAGTTCTTC
CASSLTLAAYNEQFF
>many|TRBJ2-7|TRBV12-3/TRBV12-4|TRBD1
TGTGCCAGCAGACCGGGACAGGACTACGAGCAGTACTTC
CASRPGQDYEQYF